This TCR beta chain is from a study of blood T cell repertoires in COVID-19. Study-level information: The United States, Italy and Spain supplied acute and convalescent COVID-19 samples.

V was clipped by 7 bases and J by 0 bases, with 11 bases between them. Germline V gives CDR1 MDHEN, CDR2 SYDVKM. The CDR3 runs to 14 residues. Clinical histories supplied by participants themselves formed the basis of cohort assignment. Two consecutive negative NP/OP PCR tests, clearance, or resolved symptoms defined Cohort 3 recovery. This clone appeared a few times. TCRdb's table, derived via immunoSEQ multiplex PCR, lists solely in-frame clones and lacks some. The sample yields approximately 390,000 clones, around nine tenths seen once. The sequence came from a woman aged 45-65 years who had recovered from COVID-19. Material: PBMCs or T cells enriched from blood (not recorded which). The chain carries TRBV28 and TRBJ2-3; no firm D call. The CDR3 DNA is TGTGCCAGCAAGCGTCTCCCTAGCACAGATACGCAGTATTTT. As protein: CASKRLPSTDTQYF. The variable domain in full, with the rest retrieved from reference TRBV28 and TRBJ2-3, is DVKVTQSSRYLVKRTGEKVFLECVQDMDHENMFWYRQDPGLGLRLIYFSYDVKMKEKGDIPEGYSVSREKKERFSLILESASTNQTSMYLCASKRLPSTDTQYFGPGTRLTVL.